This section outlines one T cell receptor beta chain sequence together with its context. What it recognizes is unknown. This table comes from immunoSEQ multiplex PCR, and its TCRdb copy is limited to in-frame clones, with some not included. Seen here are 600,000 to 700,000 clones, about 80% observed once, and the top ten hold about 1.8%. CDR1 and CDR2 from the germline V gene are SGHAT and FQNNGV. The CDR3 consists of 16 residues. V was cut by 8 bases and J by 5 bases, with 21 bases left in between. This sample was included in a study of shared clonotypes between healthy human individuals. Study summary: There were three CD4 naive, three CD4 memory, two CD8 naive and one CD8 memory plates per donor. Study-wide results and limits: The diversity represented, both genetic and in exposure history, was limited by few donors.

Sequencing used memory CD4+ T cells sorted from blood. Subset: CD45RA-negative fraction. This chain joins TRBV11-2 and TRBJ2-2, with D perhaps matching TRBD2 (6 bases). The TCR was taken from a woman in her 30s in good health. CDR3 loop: CASRILRAGRTGELFF. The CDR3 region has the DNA TGTGCCAGCCGCATTCTGCGTGCAGGGAGGACCGGGGAGCTGTTTTTT.